This TCR beta chain was identified during a study of T cell changes during pregnancy in multiple sclerosis. Clones were read by immunoSEQ multiplex PCR, and TCRdb kept only the in-frame ones, dropping some. Here the sample spans about 92,000 clones, about 92% being singletons. From germline, CDR1 is SGHTA and CDR2 FQGNSA. The CDR3 extends over 12 amino acids. Trimming left V 1 base short and J 6 bases short, with 4 bases between. The specimen was peripheral blood, collected in the first trimester of pregnancy. The clonotype comes from a female donor with multiple sclerosis, enrolled in a pregnancy study. The V and J genes are TRBV7-2 and TRBJ2-1; D not resolved. CDR3 loop: CASSLVSNEQFF. The CDR3 DNA reads as TGTGCCAGCAGCTTAGTGAGCAATGAGCAGTTCTTC.